The 31 T cell receptor beta chains listed next were all sequenced from one sample in a study of blood T cell repertoires in COVID-19. Method: immunoSEQ multiplex PCR; TCRdb's copy keeps in-frame clones and lacks some. The sample includes roughly 150,000 clones, about four fifths of them seen just once. Sample: peripheral blood. These receptors all come from a man aged 55 to 70 with acute or convalescent COVID-19.

V usage is TRBV15 and J usage is TRBJ1-2; TRBD1 aligns across 7 bases. The CDR3 loop spans 15 amino acids. J gave up 0 bases and V 0 bases, and 1 base lay outside the gene matches. The germline V gene has CDR1 LNHNV and CDR2 YYDKDF (reference sequence). The CDR3 DNA reads TGTGCCACCAGCAGAGATCAGGGGGCTAACTATGGCTACACCTTC. It specifies CATSRDQGANYGYTF.

V is TRBV27 and J is TRBJ1-1; 8 bases are shared with TRBD1. Germline values: CDR1 MNHEY, CDR2 SMNVEV (reference sequence). The CDR3 spans 16 residues. The V segment lost 9 bases and the J segment 0 bases; nucleotides outside the gene matches: 12. CDR3 protein: CASSRGTGGMNTEAFF. CDR3 nucleotide sequence: TGTGCCAGTAGTAGGGGGACAGGTGGCATGAACACTGAAGCTTTCTTT.

The genes are TRBV5-6 and TRBJ1-3, with D maybe TRBD1 (6 bases). The CDR3 totals 13 residues. Deletions cut 5 bases from V and 4 bases from J, with 10 bases between. Germline-derived CDR1 and CDR2 are SGHDT and YYEEEE. The CDR3 coding sequence is TGTGCCAGCAGTTCAGGGGCCGGAAACACCATATATTTT. Encoded protein: CASSSGAGNTIYF.

The CDR3 DNA reads as TGTGCCAGCAGCTTGTCTAGCGGGAGGGCCATCTACAATGAGCAGTTCTTC. Its protein product is CASSLSSGRAIYNEQFF. The rearrangement links TRBV5-4 to TRBJ2-1; 12 bases line up with TRBD2. Losses at the gene ends were 1 base for V and 3 bases for J; bases not matched to a gene: 5. From germline, CDR1 is SGHNT and CDR2 YYREEE (reference sequence). The CDR3 loop spans 17 amino acids. Together with reference TRBV5-4 and TRBJ2-1, the CDR3 gives the full variable domain: ETGVTQSPTHLIKTRGQQVTLRCSSQSGHNTVSWYQQALGQGPQFIFQYYREEENGRGNFPPRFSGLQFPNYSSELNVNALELDDSALYLCASSLSSGRAIYNEQFFGPGTRLTVL.

The chain joins TRBV9 to TRBJ2-2; 12 bases are shared with TRBD2. V was clipped by 4 bases and J by 6 bases; unmatched bases: 7. Germline V lookup: CDR1 SGDLS, CDR2 YYNGEE. This CDR3 contains 16 residues. The CDR3 region is CASSPRLAGVAGELFF. The CDR3 DNA is TGTGCCAGCAGCCCCCGACTAGCGGGAGTGGCCGGGGAGCTGTTTTTT.

The J gene is TRBJ1-1, the V gene TRBV24-1; 11 nucleotides agree with TRBD1. Trimming at V came to 6 bases and at J to 5 bases, leaving 10 bases not matched to a gene. The length of the CDR3 is 16 residues. Germline loops: CDR1 KGHDR, CDR2 SFDVKD. The CDR3 here is CATSPGTGGVLTEAFF. The CDR3 DNA reads as TGTGCCACCAGTCCCGGGACAGGGGGTGTTTTGACTGAAGCTTTCTTT.

The J gene is TRBJ2-2, the V gene TRBV9, with a possible D match to TRBD2 (7 bases). The V gene's germline CDR1 is SGDLS and CDR2 YYNGEE. There are 16 residues in the CDR3. V shed 3 bases and J shed 7 bases, with 19 bases lying between them. CDR3 in DNA: TGTGCCAGCAGCGGCGCTCCGGGGGGCCTCAGCGGGGAGCTGTTTTTT. Translated, it gives CASSGAPGGLSGELFF.

There are a few counts of this clone. The chain combines TRBV6-5 with TRBJ1-2; 8 bases fit TRBD1. V trimming: 6 bases; J trimming: 1 base; junction bases outside the gene matches: 7. Germline CDR1 MNHEY, CDR2 SVGAGI. CDR3 length: 15 residues. The CDR3 is CASRSGTGVNYGYTF. The CDR3 nucleotides are TGTGCCAGCAGAAGCGGGACAGGCGTTAACTATGGCTACACCTTC.

The chain is built from TRBV9 and TRBJ2-7; 9 bases match TRBD1. Germline V gives CDR1 SGDLS, CDR2 YYNGEE. Trimming at V came to 0 bases and at J to 6 bases, leaving 1 base not matched to a gene. The CDR3 has 13 amino acids. Here the CDR3 reads CASSVGQGGEQYF. The CDR3 region has the DNA TGTGCCAGCAGCGTAGGACAGGGGGGCGAGCAGTACTTC. The full variable domain, its missing parts supplied by reference TRBV9 and TRBJ2-7, is DSGVTQTPKHLITATGQRVTLRCSPRSGDLSVYWYQQSLDQGLQFLIQYYNGEERAKGNILERFSAQQFPDLHSELNLSSLELGDSALYFCASSVGQGGEQYFGPGTRLTVT.

The chain couples TRBV4-3 to TRBJ1-2, with D hard to call. This CDR3 is 16 amino acids long. Trimming removed 1 base at V and 5 bases at J, with 17 bases between. Germline lookup yields CDR1 LGHNA and CDR2 YSLEER. DNA for the CDR3: TGCGCCAGCAGCCAAGTTGACCGGCTGTCGGGGTATGGCTACACCTTC. This codes for CASSQVDRLSGYGYTF.

The rearrangement links TRBV28 to TRBJ1-1; 8 bases align to TRBD1. Unmatched junction bases numbered 12, after V lost 6 bases and J lost 3 bases. The CDR3 totals 16 residues. Germline CDR1 MDHEN, CDR2 SYDVKM. The CDR3 protein is CASSRWDRPFDTEAFF. The CDR3, as DNA: TGTGCCAGCAGCCGGTGGGACAGGCCGTTTGACACTGAAGCTTTCTTT.

V usage is TRBV30 and J usage is TRBJ2-1, with 9 bases fitting TRBD1. Trimming cost V 5 bases and J 4 bases; bases outside gene matches: 6. Germline V gene lookup returns CDR1 GTSNPN and CDR2 SVGIG (reference sequence). CDR3 length: 14 residues. The CDR3 reads CAWETGGSYNEQFF. The CDR3 DNA reads as TGTGCCTGGGAAACAGGGGGCTCTTACAATGAGCAGTTCTTC.

This clone appeared a few times. This rearrangement joins TRBV7-2 to TRBJ2-7, with 8 bases that match TRBD2. The CDR3 has 16 amino acids. After removal of 0 bases from V and 7 bases from J, the junction contained 11 bases not matched to a gene. The germline V gene has CDR1 SGHTA and CDR2 FQGNSA. The CDR3 sequence: CASSLAVAGKWREQYF. CDR3 nucleotide sequence: TGTGCCAGCAGCTTAGCGGTAGCGGGAAAGTGGAGGGAGCAGTACTTC.

The rearrangement joins TRBV11-3 to TRBJ2-1; D is unresolved. This CDR3 contains 11 residues. Between the trimmed V and J ends, which lost 5 bases and 9 bases, there was a span of 8 bases. CDR1 and CDR2 from the germline V gene are SGHNT and YENEEA. In nucleotides, the CDR3 is TGTGCCAGCAGCCGCCTCGGTGAGCAGTTCTTC. This encodes CASSRLGEQFF. The variable domain in full, with the rest retrieved from reference TRBV11-3 and TRBJ2-1, is EAGVVQSPRYKIIEKKQPVAFWCNPISGHNTLYWYLQNLGQGPELLIRYENEEAVDDSQLPKDRFSAERLKGVDSTLKIQPAELGDSAVYLCASSRLGEQFFGPGTRLTVL.

This clone has just a few counts. The V call is TRBV7-2, the J call TRBJ1-4, with unresolved D. Germline lookup yields CDR1 SGHTA and CDR2 FQGNSA. This CDR3 contains 14 residues. Trimming removed 1 base at V and 1 base at J, with 4 bases between. CDR3 coding DNA: TGTGCCAGCAGCTTAGTTAGAACTAATGAAAAACTGTTTTTT. Translation gives CASSLVRTNEKLFF.

The CDR3 DNA follows: TGTGCCAGCAGCTTTGGACAGGGTGCTAACTATGGCTACACCTTC. Its protein is CASSFGQGANYGYTF. The chain joins TRBV7-2 to TRBJ1-2; TRBD1 matches 8 bases. Germline V lookup: CDR1 SGHTA, CDR2 FQGNSA. Unmatched junction bases numbered 3, after V lost 3 bases and J lost 0 bases. The CDR3 length is 15 residues.

The chain couples TRBV10-3 to TRBJ1-2, with D perhaps matching TRBD1 (5 bases). CDR1 and CDR2 from the germline V gene are ENHRY and SYGVKD. The germline V and J ends were trimmed by 0 bases and 8 bases, with 13 bases remaining between them. The CDR3 spans 14 residues. CDR3 DNA sequence: TGTGCCATCAGTGAGTCGACGCAGGGAAGCGGCTACACCTTC. Amino acids: CAISESTQGSGYTF.

The CDR3 nucleotides are TGTGCCAGCAGTCCCCTCGGAACAGCTATTGCCTACGAGCAGTACTTC. Translating it yields CASSPLGTAIAYEQYF. J is TRBJ2-7 and V is TRBV28; D is uncertain. There are 16 residues in the CDR3. The germline V gene has CDR1 MDHEN and CDR2 SYDVKM. The ends were cut back, 5 bases at V and 2 bases at J, with 19 bases in the middle.

This clone showed up just once. The V gene is TRBV5-1, the J gene TRBJ2-7, with a tentative D call TRBD1 (6 bases). The CDR3 contains 15 residues. V shed 4 bases and J shed 3 bases, with 17 bases lying between them. Germline V gene sequence: CDR1 SGHRS, CDR2 YFSETQ. The chain's CDR3 is CASSPGPQGNYEQYF. CDR3 coding DNA: TGCGCCAGCAGCCCCGGCCCGCAGGGGAACTACGAGCAGTACTTC.

The chain is built from TRBV7-2 and TRBJ2-6; 10 bases are a match to TRBD2. The CDR3 is made up of 18 amino acids. V gave up 1 base and J gave up 2 bases; unmatched junction bases: 5. The germline CDR1 and CDR2 sequences are SGHTA and FQGNSA. The DNA for the CDR3 is TGTGCCAGCAGCTTAGAAGGTAGCGGGAGGACTGGGGCCAACGTCCTGACTTTC. As protein: CASSLEGSGRTGANVLTF.

J is TRBJ1-1 and V is TRBV7-3, with a tentative D call TRBD1 (5 bases). Between the trimmed V and J ends, which lost 5 bases and 1 base, there was a span of 11 bases. The CDR3 has 14 residues. Germline V gene sequence: CDR1 SGHTA, CDR2 FQGTGA. Here the CDR3 DNA reads TGTGCCAGCAGCCCTCAGGGCAGGAACACTGAAGCTTTCTTT. Encoded protein: CASSPQGRNTEAFF.

V and J are TRBV5-3 and TRBJ2-1, with 9 bases aligning to TRBD2. TRBV5-3 is an open reading frame whose function is uncertain. The CDR3 has 15 residues. V trimming: 0 bases; J trimming: 4 bases; junction bases outside the gene matches: 2. As DNA, the CDR3 is TGTGCCAGAAGCTTGGTTAGCGGGGGTTACAATGAGCAGTTCTTC. Translating gives CARSLVSGGYNEQFF.

The V and J genes are TRBV5-1 and TRBJ1-4; TRBD1 matches at 11 bases. J lost 6 bases, V lost 7 bases, and 8 bases had no gene match. Germline CDR1 and CDR2: SGHRS and YFSETQ. The CDR3 sequence is 15 residues long. CDR3 amino acids: CASAPGQGGYEKLFF. The CDR3 coding sequence is TGCGCCAGCGCACCGGGACAGGGGGGTTATGAAAAACTGTTTTTT.

The gene calls are TRBV2 and TRBJ2-7; no clear D gene. The CDR3 runs to 13 residues. Trimming took off 2 bases at V and 3 bases at J, with 8 bases between the two ends. Germline CDR1 is SNHLY and CDR2 is FYNNEI. CDR3 DNA: TGTGCCAGCAGTGAACAGAAAAACTACGAGCAGTACTTC. It encodes CASSEQKNYEQYF.

This clone was counted a single time. The chain has TRBV2 and TRBJ1-5; no firm D call. The CDR3 contains 15 residues. Between the trimmed V and J ends, which lost 6 bases and 3 bases, there was a span of 15 bases. CDR1 SNHLY and CDR2 FYNNEI come from the germline V gene. Here the CDR3 reads CASRDFSGINQPQHF. The CDR3 nucleotides are TGTGCCAGCAGGGACTTTTCAGGAATCAATCAGCCCCAGCATTTT. Full variable domain (remainder filled in from reference TRBV2 and TRBJ1-5): EPEVTQTPSHQVTQMGQEVILRCVPISNHLYFYWYRQILGQKVEFLVSFYNNEISEKSEIFDDQFSVERPDGSNFTLKIRSTKLEDSAMYFCASRDFSGINQPQHFGDGTRLSIL.

The chain joins TRBV7-2 to TRBJ2-1, with 10 bases aligning to TRBD2. Germline V gene sequence: CDR1 SGHTA, CDR2 FQGNSA. The CDR3 has 16 amino acids. After removal of 1 base from V and 9 bases from J, the junction contained 9 bases not matched to a gene. The CDR3 DNA is TGTGCCAGCAGCTTAGGGAGGAGCGGGGGGGCCGGTGAGCAGTTCTTC. This translates into CASSLGRSGGAGEQFF.

The DNA of the CDR3 is TGTGCCAGCATCCCGGGACTAGCTCCTCTCTCCTACAATGAGCAGTTCTTC. This translates into CASIPGLAPLSYNEQFF. The V call is TRBV11-2, the J call TRBJ2-1; 9 nucleotides line up with TRBD2. The V gene end was trimmed by 7 bases and the J gene end by 0 bases; junction bases not matched to a gene: 10. The CDR3 is made up of 17 amino acids. Germline CDR1 SGHAT, CDR2 FQNNGV.

The chain links TRBV9 to TRBJ2-1; TRBD2 agrees at 11 bases. Germline V gene data show CDR1 as SGDLS and CDR2 as YYNGEE. This CDR3 has 15 residues. Losses at the gene ends were 3 bases for V and 7 bases for J; bases not matched to a gene: 6. CDR3 DNA sequence: TGTGCCAGCAGCGGGATAGCGGGAGGGAGGAATGAGCAGTTCTTC. Residues: CASSGIAGGRNEQFF. Using reference TRBV9 and TRBJ2-1 for the parts outside the CDR3, the full variable domain is DSGVTQTPKHLITATGQRVTLRCSPRSGDLSVYWYQQSLDQGLQFLIQYYNGEERAKGNILERFSAQQFPDLHSELNLSSLELGDSALYFCASSGIAGGRNEQFFGPGTRLTVL.

For the CDR3, the DNA is TGTGCCAGCAGCCAGAGACACTTCGGTCAGCCCCAGCATTTT. Protein: CASSQRHFGQPQHF. The genes are TRBV3-1 (or the pseudogene TRBV3-2) and TRBJ1-5; D gene unclear. This CDR3 comprises 14 residues. Germline lookup yields CDR1 LGHDT and CDR2 YNNKEL (reference sequence). V lost 3 bases to trimming and J lost 6 bases, with 12 bases between them.

The chain couples TRBV7-8 to TRBJ1-1, with D unclear. The CDR3 has 16 amino acids. V dropped 2 bases and J dropped 0 bases, with 13 bases sitting between them. Germline V gives CDR1 SGHVS, CDR2 FQNEAQ. The DNA for the CDR3 is TGTGCCAGCAGCTTAACGTCGGGTCAGTTGAACACTGAAGCTTTCTTT. It is translated as CASSLTSGQLNTEAFF.

V usage is TRBV28 and J usage is TRBJ1-2, with TRBD1 matching 9 bases. V was pared by 7 bases and J by 8 bases, with 5 bases of the junction left unmatched. There are 12 residues in the CDR3. CDR1 and CDR2 from the germline V gene are MDHEN and SYDVKM. Here the CDR3 DNA reads TGTGCCAGCACTGACAGGGGGAGAGGCTACACCTTC. This encodes CASTDRGRGYTF.